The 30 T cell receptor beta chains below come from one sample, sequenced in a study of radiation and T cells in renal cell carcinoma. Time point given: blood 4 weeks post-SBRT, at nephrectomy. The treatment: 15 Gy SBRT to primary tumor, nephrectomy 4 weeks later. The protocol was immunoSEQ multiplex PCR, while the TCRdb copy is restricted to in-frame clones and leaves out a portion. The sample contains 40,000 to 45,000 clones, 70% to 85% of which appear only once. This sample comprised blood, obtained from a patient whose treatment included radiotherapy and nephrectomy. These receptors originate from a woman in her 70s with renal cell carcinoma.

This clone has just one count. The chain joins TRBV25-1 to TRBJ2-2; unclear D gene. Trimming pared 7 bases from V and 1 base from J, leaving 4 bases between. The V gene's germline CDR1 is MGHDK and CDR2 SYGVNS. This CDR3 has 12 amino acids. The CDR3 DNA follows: TGTGCCAGCAAGGAGAACACCGGGGAGCTGTTTTTT. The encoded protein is CASKENTGELFF.

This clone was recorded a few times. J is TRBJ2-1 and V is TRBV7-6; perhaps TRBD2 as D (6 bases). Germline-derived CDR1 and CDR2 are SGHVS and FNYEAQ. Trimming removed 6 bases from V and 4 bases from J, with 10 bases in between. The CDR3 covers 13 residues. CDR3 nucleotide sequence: TGTGCCAGCAGTGGGACTTGGTACAATGAGCAGTTCTTC. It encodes CASSGTWYNEQFF.

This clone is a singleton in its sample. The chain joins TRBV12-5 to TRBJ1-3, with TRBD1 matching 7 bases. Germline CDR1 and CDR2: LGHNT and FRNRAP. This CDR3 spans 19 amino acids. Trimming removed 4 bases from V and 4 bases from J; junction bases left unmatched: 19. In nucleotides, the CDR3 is TGTGCTAGTGGTTCGCACCCCGGGACAGATTCCTTTTCAGGAAACACCATATATTTT. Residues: CASGSHPGTDSFSGNTIYF.

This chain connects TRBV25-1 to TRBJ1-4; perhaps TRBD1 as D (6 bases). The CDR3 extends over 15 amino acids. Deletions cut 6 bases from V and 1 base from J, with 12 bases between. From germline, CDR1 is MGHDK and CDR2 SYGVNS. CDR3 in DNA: TGTGCCAGCAGCGGGGACATCGAAACTAATGAAAAACTGTTTTTT. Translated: CASSGDIETNEKLFF.

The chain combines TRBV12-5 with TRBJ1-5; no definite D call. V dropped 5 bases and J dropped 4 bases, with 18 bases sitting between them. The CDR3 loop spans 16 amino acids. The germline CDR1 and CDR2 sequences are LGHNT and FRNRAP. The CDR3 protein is CASGGDGRVSNQPQHF. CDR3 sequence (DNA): TGTGCTAGTGGTGGAGATGGGAGGGTCTCGAATCAGCCCCAGCATTTT.

CDR3 sequence (DNA): TGTGCCAGCAGTGTGGTCCCCACCGGGGAGCTGTTTTTT. It codes for CASSVVPTGELFF. This chain joins TRBV2 and TRBJ2-2; unclear D gene. CDR3 length: 13 residues. With 4 bases removed from V and 4 bases from J, the gap between germline ends came to 7 bases. CDR1 is SNHLY, CDR2 FYNNEI, per germline.

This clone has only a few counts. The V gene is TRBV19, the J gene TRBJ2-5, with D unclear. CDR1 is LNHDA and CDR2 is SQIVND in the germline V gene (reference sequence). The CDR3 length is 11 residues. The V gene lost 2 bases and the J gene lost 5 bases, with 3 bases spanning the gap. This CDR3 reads CASSIMETQYF. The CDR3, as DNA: TGTGCCAGTAGTATAATGGAGACCCAGTACTTC.

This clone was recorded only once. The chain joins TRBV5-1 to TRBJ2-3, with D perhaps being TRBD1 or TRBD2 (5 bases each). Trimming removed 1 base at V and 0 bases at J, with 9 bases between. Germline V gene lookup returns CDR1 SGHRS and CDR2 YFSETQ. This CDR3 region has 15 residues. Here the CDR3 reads CASSLYGASTDTQYF. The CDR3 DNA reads TGCGCCAGCAGCTTGTACGGGGCAAGCACAGATACGCAGTATTTT.

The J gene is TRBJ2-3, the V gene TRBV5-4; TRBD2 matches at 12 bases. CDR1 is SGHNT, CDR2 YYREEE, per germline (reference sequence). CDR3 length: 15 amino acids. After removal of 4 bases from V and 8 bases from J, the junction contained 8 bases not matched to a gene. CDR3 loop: CASSPGLAGSLTQYF. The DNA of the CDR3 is TGTGCCAGCAGCCCGGGACTAGCGGGTTCTCTTACGCAGTATTTT. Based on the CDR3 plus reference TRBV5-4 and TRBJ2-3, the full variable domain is ETGVTQSPTHLIKTRGQQVTLRCSSQSGHNTVSWYQQALGQGPQFIFQYYREEENGRGNFPPRFSGLQFPNYSSELNVNALELDDSALYLCASSPGLAGSLTQYFGPGTRLTVL.

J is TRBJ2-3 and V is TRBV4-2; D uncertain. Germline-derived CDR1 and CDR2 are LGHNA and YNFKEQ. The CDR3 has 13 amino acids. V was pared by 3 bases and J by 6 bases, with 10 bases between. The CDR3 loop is CASSQLRGDTQYF. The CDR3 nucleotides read TGTGCCAGCAGCCAGCTGCGTGGGGATACGCAGTATTTT.

CDR3 DNA sequence: TGTGCCAGCAGCGTAGAAGGGCCCTACACCGGGGAGCTGTTTTTT. This encodes CASSVEGPYTGELFF. This chain uses TRBV9 with TRBJ2-2; D is unclear. Trimming stripped 0 bases from V and 3 bases from J, with 9 bases between. This CDR3 is built from 15 residues. Germline assignment: CDR1 SGDLS and CDR2 YYNGEE.

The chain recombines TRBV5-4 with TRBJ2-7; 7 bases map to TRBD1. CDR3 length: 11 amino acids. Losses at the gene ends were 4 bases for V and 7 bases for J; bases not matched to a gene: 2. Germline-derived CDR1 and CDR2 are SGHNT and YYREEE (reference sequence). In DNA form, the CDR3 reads TGTGCCAGCAGCAAACAGGGGGAGCAGTACTTC. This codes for CASSKQGEQYF.

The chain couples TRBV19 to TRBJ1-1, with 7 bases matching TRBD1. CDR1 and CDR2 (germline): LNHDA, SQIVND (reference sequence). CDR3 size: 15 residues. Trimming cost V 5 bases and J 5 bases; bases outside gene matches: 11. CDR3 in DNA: TGTGCCAGTAGTCCCGGGGACAGTTATAGGACTGAAGCTTTCTTT. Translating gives CASSPGDSYRTEAFF.

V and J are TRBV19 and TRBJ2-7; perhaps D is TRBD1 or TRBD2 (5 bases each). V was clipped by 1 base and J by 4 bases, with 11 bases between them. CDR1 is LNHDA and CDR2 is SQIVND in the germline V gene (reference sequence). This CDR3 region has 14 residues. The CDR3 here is CASSIGDGPYEQYF. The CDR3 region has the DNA TGTGCCAGTAGTATAGGGGACGGACCATACGAGCAGTACTTC.

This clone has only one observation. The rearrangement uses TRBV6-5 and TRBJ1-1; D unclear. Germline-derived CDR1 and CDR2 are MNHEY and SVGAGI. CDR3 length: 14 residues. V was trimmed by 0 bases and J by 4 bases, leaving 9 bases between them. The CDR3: CASSYSKRITEAFF. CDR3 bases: TGTGCCAGCAGTTACTCGAAAAGAATCACTGAAGCTTTCTTT.

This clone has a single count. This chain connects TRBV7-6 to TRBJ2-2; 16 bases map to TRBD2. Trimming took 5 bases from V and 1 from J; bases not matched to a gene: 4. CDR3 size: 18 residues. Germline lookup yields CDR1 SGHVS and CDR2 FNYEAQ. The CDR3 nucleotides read TGTGCCAGCAGCCCGGGACTAGCGGGGGGGAAGAACACCGGGGAGCTGTTTTTT. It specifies CASSPGLAGGKNTGELFF.

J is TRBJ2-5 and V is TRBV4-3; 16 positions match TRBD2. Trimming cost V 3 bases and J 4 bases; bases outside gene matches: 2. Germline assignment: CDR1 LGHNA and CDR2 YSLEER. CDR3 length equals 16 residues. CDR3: CASSQGTSGRAETQYF. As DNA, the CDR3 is TGCGCCAGCAGCCAGGGGACTAGCGGGAGGGCAGAGACCCAGTACTTC.

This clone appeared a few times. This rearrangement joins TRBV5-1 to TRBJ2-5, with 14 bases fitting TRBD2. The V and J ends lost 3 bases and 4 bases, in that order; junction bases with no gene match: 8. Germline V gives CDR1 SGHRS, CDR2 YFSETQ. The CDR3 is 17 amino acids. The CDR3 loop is CASSSGGTSGGGETQYF. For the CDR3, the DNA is TGCGCCAGCAGCTCTGGTGGGACTAGCGGGGGAGGAGAGACCCAGTACTTC.

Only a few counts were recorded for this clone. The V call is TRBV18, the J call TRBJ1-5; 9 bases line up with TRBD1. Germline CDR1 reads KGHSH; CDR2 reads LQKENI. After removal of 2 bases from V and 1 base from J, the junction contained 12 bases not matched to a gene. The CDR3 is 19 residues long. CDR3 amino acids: CASSPSTGGDWRSNQPQHF. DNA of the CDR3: TGTGCCAGCTCACCATCTACAGGGGGCGATTGGAGGAGCAATCAGCCCCAGCATTTT.

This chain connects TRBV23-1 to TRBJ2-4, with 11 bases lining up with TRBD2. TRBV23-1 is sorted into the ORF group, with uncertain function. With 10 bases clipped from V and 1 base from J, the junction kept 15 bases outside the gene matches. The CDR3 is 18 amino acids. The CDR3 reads CATELLAGALSAKNIQYF. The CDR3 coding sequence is TGCGCCACCGAGCTACTAGCGGGAGCTCTGAGCGCCAAAAACATTCAGTACTTC.

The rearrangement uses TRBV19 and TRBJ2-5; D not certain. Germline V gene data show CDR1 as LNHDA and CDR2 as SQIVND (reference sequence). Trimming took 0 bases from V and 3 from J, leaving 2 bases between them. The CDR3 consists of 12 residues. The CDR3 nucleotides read TGTGCCAGTAGTATAGATAAAGAGACCCAGTACTTC. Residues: CASSIDKETQYF.

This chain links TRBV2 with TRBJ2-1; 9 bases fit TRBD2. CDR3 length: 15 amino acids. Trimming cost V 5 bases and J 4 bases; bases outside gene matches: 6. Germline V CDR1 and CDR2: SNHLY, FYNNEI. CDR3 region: CASSTGTSKYNEQFF. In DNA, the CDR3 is TGTGCCAGCAGTACCGGGACTAGCAAGTACAATGAGCAGTTCTTC.

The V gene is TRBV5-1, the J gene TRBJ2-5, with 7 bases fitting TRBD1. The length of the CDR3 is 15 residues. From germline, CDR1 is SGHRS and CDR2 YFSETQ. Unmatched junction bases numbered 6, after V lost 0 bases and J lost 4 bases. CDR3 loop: CASSLVGGERETQYF. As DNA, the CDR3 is TGCGCCAGCAGCTTGGTAGGGGGCGAACGAGAGACCCAGTACTTC.

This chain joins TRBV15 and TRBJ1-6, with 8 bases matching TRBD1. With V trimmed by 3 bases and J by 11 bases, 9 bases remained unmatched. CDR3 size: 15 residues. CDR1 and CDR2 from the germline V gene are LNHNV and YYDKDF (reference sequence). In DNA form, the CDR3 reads TGTGCCACCAGCAGGGCTGGACAGGGTACGACACCCCTCCACTTT. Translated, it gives CATSRAGQGTTPLHF.

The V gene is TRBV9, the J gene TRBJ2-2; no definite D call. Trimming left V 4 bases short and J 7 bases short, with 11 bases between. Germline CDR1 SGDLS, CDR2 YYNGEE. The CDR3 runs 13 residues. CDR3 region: CASSPGPDGELFF. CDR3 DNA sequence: TGTGCCAGCAGCCCAGGCCCCGACGGGGAGCTGTTTTTT. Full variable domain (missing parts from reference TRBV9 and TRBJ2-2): DSGVTQTPKHLITATGQRVTLRCSPRSGDLSVYWYQQSLDQGLQFLIQYYNGEERAKGNILERFSAQQFPDLHSELNLSSLELGDSALYFCASSPGPDGELFFGEGSRLTVL.

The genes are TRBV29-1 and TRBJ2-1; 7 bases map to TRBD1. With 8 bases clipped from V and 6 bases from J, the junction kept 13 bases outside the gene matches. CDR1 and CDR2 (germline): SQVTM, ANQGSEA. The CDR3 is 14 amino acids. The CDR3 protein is CSTLDRTGINEQFF. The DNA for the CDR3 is TGCAGCACCTTGGACAGGACCGGAATCAATGAGCAGTTCTTC.

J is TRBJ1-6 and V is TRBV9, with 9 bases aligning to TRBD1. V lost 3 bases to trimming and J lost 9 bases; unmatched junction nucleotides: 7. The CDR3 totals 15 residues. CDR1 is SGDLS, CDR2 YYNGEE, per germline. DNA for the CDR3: TGTGCCAGCAGCGCAACAGGGGGCGCGGGTTCACCCCTCCACTTT. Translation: CASSATGGAGSPLHF.

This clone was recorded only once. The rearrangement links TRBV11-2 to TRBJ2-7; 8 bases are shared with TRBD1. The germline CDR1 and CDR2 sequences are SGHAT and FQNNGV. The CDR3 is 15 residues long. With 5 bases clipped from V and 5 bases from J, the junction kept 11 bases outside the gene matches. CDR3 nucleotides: TGTGCCAGCAGCAACACCGGGACAGGTTTTGACGAGCAGTACTTC. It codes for CASSNTGTGFDEQYF.

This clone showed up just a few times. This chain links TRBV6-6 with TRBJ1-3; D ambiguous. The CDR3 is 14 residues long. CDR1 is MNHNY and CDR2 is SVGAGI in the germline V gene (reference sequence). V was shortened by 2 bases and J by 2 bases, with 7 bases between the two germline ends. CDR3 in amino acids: CASSYGSAGNTIYF. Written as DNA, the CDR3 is TGTGCCAGCAGTTACGGGTCAGCTGGAAACACCATATATTTT.

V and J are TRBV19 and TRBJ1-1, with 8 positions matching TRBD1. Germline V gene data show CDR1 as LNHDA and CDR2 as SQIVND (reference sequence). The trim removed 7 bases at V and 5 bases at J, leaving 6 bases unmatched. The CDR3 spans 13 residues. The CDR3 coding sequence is TGTGCCAGTATGGACAGGGCAGGGACTGAAGCTTTCTTT. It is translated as CASMDRAGTEAFF.